What follows describes a single TCR beta chain. Trimming removed 4 bases from V and 5 bases from J, with 16 bases in between. From germline, CDR1 is SGHNT and CDR2 YYREEE (reference sequence). The CDR3 covers 16 residues. Participant-reported clinical history was the basis for cohort assignment. During the 2 weeks before they entered the study, exposed participants had met someone with a PCR-confirmed or clinician-diagnosed COVID-19 case. The repertoire was sequenced with immunoSEQ multiplex PCR; TCRdb's copy has only in-frame clones and lacks some. The data show some 150,000 clones, with 84% seen just once and more than 4.5% held by the top ten. These data are taken from a study of blood T cell repertoires in COVID-19. Study-wide context: T cells, B-cell-depleted T cells, or PBMCs supplied cDNA or gDNA.

The chain employs TRBV5-4 and TRBJ1-6; D gene uncertain. The sequencing sample was made of PBMCs or T cells enriched from blood (not recorded which). The source of this sequence is a woman aged 50 to 60 who had been exposed to COVID-19. CDR3 in amino acids: CASSPISAGNNSPLHF. DNA of the CDR3: TGTGCCAGCAGCCCCATCTCGGCGGGAAATAATTCACCCCTCCACTTT.